Sequencing of this TCR beta chain was carried out in a study of CD8 T cells in Susac syndrome. Reverse transcription of about 0.45 to 1 ug RNA used random hexamers. Via MiXCR, TCRdb re-called the immunoSEQ multiplex PCR reads, giving one row per CDR3 protein. Here the sample spans about 300,000 distinct CDR3 sequences, approximately 91% being singletons. The germline CDR1 and CDR2 sequences are SGDLS and YYNGEE. This CDR3 has 16 residues. V lost 2 bases, J lost 0 bases, and 12 bases lay in between. The receptor comes from a human donor with multiple sclerosis. Sample: CD8+ T cells from PBMCs. This chain connects TRBV9 to TRBJ1-3; no reliable D call. The CDR3 nucleotides are TGTGCCAGCAGCGTTTCCGGAACTGGCTCTGGAAACACCATATATTTT. Translation: CASSVSGTGSGNTIYF.